The rows below give T cell receptor beta chains drawn from one sample of a study of cytomegalovirus exposure and HLA in healthy donors. The assay was immunoSEQ multiplex PCR, and TCRdb's table has in-frame clones only and misses some. This table has 140,000 to 150,000 clones, approximately 81% appearing once. Sequenced sample: PBMCs. These receptors were obtained from a boy younger than 10 in good health and CMV-seronegative. Both conserved end residues are part of each CDR3. A D gene is named only where the DNA matches it firmly. Where a row states a size, it is once, few, many or the class of an expanded clone; other rows omit it.

V	D	size	J	DNA	CDR3
TRBV7-9	TRBD2	.	TRBJ2-1	TGTGCCAGCAGCTTAGCCCGACTCGATCTAGCGGGGTCCTACAATGAGCAGTTCTTC	CASSLARLDLAGSYNEQFF
TRBV6-5	.	.	TRBJ1-1	TGTGCCAGCTCGACAGGCCCCACTGAAGCTTTCTTT	CASSTGPTEAFF
TRBV18	TRBD2	.	TRBJ2-3	TGTGCCAGCTCGACAGCGAGAGTTGGACTAGCCCCAGATACGCAGTATTTT	CASSTARVGLAPDTQYF
TRBV7-9	.	.	TRBJ1-1	TGTGCCAGCGTCAGGGGCTCGAACACTGAAGCTTTCTTT	CASVRGSNTEAFF
TRBV19	.	.	TRBJ2-2	TGTGCCAGTAGTATGGGGGACATTAACACCGGGGAGCTGTTTTTT	CASSMGDINTGELFF
TRBV6-6	TRBD1	once	TRBJ1-1	TGTGCCAGCAGATCAACACCACAGGGGATATGGACTGAAGCTTTCTTT	CASRSTPQGIWTEAFF
TRBV4-1	TRBD2	.	TRBJ2-1	TGCGCCAGCAGCCTCTACGGACCTAGCGGGAGTGGCAATGAGCAGTTCTTC	CASSLYGPSGSGNEQFF
TRBV4-2	TRBD2	few	TRBJ2-1	TGTGCCAGCATGGCGGGAGACTCCTACAATGAGCAGTTCTTC	CASMAGDSYNEQFF
TRBV9	.	.	TRBJ2-7	TGTGCCAGCAGCGTAACCACAGGGTCCTCCTACGAGCAGTACTTC	CASSVTTGSSYEQYF
TRBV9	TRBD2	.	TRBJ2-5	TGTGCCAGCAGCAGAGAGCCGGGACTAGCGGGAGGGCAAGAGACCCAGTACTTC	CASSREPGLAGGQETQYF
TRBV19	.	.	TRBJ2-4	TGTGCCAGTAGTATAGGGTATCGGAACATTCAGTACTTC	CASSIGYRNIQYF
TRBV12-1	.	.	TRBJ1-1	TGTGCCAGCAGCTTTGTCGGGGAAGCTTTCTTT	CASSFVGEAFF
TRBV27	.	.	TRBJ1-1	TGTGCCAGCAGCCAGGGAGGTACTGAAGCTTTCTTT	CASSQGGTEAFF
TRBV19	TRBD1	.	TRBJ1-2	TGTGCCAGCCGTGACAGGACAGGGAGTGGCTACACCTTC	CASRDRTGSGYTF
TRBV4-3	.	.	TRBJ2-3	TGCGCCAGCAGCCAAGTTCCAGGATGGAGCACAGATACGCAGTATTTT	CASSQVPGWSTDTQYF
TRBV6-5	TRBD1	.	TRBJ2-5	TGTGCCAGCAGCCGGGACAGCAGGTGGGGGGAGACCCAGTACTTC	CASSRDSRWGETQYF
TRBV5-6	.	.	TRBJ1-1	TGTGCCAGCAATTGGAGACCGAACACTGAAGCTTTCTTT	CASNWRPNTEAFF
TRBV27	.	few	TRBJ1-6	TGTGCCAGTACGACAGGTCGATCACCCCTCCACTTT	CASTTGRSPLHF
TRBV13	TRBD1	few	TRBJ2-7	TGTGCCAGCAGCTTAGGGGGGCCAGGGGGCGATGGCTACGAGCAGTACTTC	CASSLGGPGGDGYEQYF
TRBV27	.	.	TRBJ1-2	TGTGCCAGCAGTTTCAGTGTTAGAGGTGGCCCTAACTATGGCTACACCTTC	CASSFSVRGGPNYGYTF
TRBV4-3	TRBD2	.	TRBJ2-3	TGCGCCAGCAGCCAAGAGTTCTCGGGAGGGGCAGATACGCAGTATTTT	CASSQEFSGGADTQYF
TRBV7-9	TRBD2	.	TRBJ2-7	TGTTCCAGCAGCCCTCGAGCGGGAGGCCCCCCTACCGAGCAGTACTTC	CSSSPRAGGPPTEQYF
TRBV6-5	.	.	TRBJ2-5	TGTGCCAGCAGTTACCAACCGCGCCAGGGAGAGACCCAGTACTTC	CASSYQPRQGETQYF
TRBV5-4	TRBD2	few	TRBJ2-3	TGTGCCAGCGGAGTCGGACTAGGCCGAACAGATACGCAGTATTTT	CASGVGLGRTDTQYF
TRBV6-5	TRBD1	.	TRBJ2-7	TGTGCCAGCAGGGACAGGGGGTCGTCCTACGAGCAGTACTTC	CASRDRGSSYEQYF
TRBV4-2	TRBD1	.	TRBJ1-4	TGTGCCAGCAGCCAAGACCCACTCCCGGGACAGCATAATGAAAAACTGTTTTTT	CASSQDPLPGQHNEKLFF
TRBV7-3	.	.	TRBJ2-7	TGTGCCAGCAGCTTAGTTGCGGGGTACGAGCAGTACTTC	CASSLVAGYEQYF
TRBV10-3	.	.	TRBJ1-5	TGTGCCATCAGTGAGGCCAGGGGTGGTCAGCCCCAGCATTTT	CAISEARGGQPQHF
TRBV19	.	.	TRBJ2-7	TGTGCCAGTAGTTCGGGGGGCGGGAACTACGAGCAGTACTTC	CASSSGGGNYEQYF
TRBV11-3	.	.	TRBJ1-3	TGTGCCAGCAGCTTAAACACCTTAGGAAACACCATATATTTT	CASSLNTLGNTIYF
TRBV7-9	TRBD2	.	TRBJ2-3	TGTGCCAGCAGCTTTCAAGAGGCTAGCGGGGACACAGATACGCAGTATTTT	CASSFQEASGDTDTQYF
TRBV7-9	.	.	TRBJ2-4	TGTGCCAGCAGCTTACGCAGGGAAAACATTCAGTACTTC	CASSLRRENIQYF
TRBV2	.	.	TRBJ1-6	TGTGCCAGCAGTGAAGTAGGTTTTGGGGACCCAGCGGGTTCACCCCTCCACTTT	CASSEVGFGDPAGSPLHF
TRBV19	.	.	TRBJ2-1	TGTGCCAGTAGTACCCAGTACAATGAGCAGTTCTTC	CASSTQYNEQFF
TRBV19	.	.	TRBJ2-7	TGTGCCAGTAGCATAGCGGAGGGATCCTACGAGCAGTACTTC	CASSIAEGSYEQYF
TRBV9	TRBD1	few	TRBJ1-2	TGTGCCACCGGGACAGGCAGGGGCTACACCTTC	CATGTGRGYTF
TRBV6-4	TRBD2	.	TRBJ2-3	TGTGCCAGCAGTGACTTAGCGGGGTCAGGGGATACGCAGTATTTT	CASSDLAGSGDTQYF
TRBV29-1	TRBD2	.	TRBJ2-3	TGCAGCGTTGTGGATAGCGGGGGAACCCGCACAGATACGCAGTATTTT	CSVVDSGGTRTDTQYF
TRBV6-5	.	.	TRBJ1-1	TGTGCCAGCAGTTACTCGGGGGGGACTGAAGCTTTCTTT	CASSYSGGTEAFF
TRBV27	TRBD1	.	TRBJ1-1	TGTGCCAGCAGTTTACGGGGGACAGGGGGAAACACTGAAGCTTTCTTT	CASSLRGTGGNTEAFF
TRBV5-4	.	.	TRBJ1-5	TGTGCCAGCAGCTTGGGCGGCTACAATCAGCCCCAGCATTTT	CASSLGGYNQPQHF
TRBV28	.	.	TRBJ2-7	TGTGCCAGCCGACAGGCCGCATCCTACGAGCAGTACTTC	CASRQAASYEQYF
TRBV18	.	.	TRBJ2-3	TGTGCCAGCTCACCAAAGTCCTCGCCAGTGAGCACAGATACGCAGTATTTT	CASSPKSSPVSTDTQYF
TRBV5-4	TRBD2	.	TRBJ2-7	TGTGCCAGCAGCGGACTAGCGGGGTCGTACGAGCAGTACTTC	CASSGLAGSYEQYF
TRBV7-6	TRBD1	.	TRBJ1-1	TGTGCCAGCAGCATAGGACAGGGGGCGGGTTTGACCACTGAAGCTTTCTTT	CASSIGQGAGLTTEAFF
TRBV4-1	.	.	TRBJ2-3	TGCGCCAGCAGCCAAGGGCAGGCCCAACCCACAGATACGCAGTATTTT	CASSQGQAQPTDTQYF
TRBV19	TRBD1	.	TRBJ2-3	TGTGCCACTATAGGACAGGGCACAGATACGCAGTATTTT	CATIGQGTDTQYF
TRBV5-1	.	.	TRBJ2-2	TGCGCCAGCAGCTTGATTAGCACTTCGAACCCCGGGGAGCTGTTTTTT	CASSLISTSNPGELFF
TRBV7-3	.	.	TRBJ1-1	TGTGCCAGCAGCTTGTCTGCCGGGGAAGCTGAAGCTTTCTTT	CASSLSAGEAEAFF
TRBV14	TRBD1	.	TRBJ1-4	TGTGCCAGCAGCCACCGGACAGGAGAAAATGAAAAACTGTTTTTT	CASSHRTGENEKLFF
TRBV5-4	.	once	TRBJ2-7	TGTGCCAGCAGCTCCGAGAAATACGAGCAGTACTTC	CASSSEKYEQYF
TRBV5-8	TRBD2	.	TRBJ2-3	TGTGCCAGCAGCCCCTCGGGACTAGCGGGATACACAGATACGCAGTATTTT	CASSPSGLAGYTDTQYF
TRBV4-2	.	.	TRBJ1-5	TGTGCCAGCAGCCGTGAACACACGGGGTGGGAGGCTCAGCCCCAGCATTTT	CASSREHTGWEAQPQHF
TRBV5-1	.	.	TRBJ2-1	TGCGCCAGCAGCTTGGCGGAGCCTGGGGGCGAGCAGTTCTTC	CASSLAEPGGEQFF
TRBV19	TRBD2	.	TRBJ2-5	TGTGCCAGTACACTAGCGGGAGGTGGTTTGGAGACCCAGTACTTC	CASTLAGGGLETQYF
TRBV27	TRBD2	.	TRBJ2-7	TGTGCCAGCACCCAATTCCCCCCCGGGACTAGCTCTGAGCAGTACTTC	CASTQFPPGTSSEQYF
TRBV5-4	.	once	TRBJ1-4	TGTGCCAGCAGCTTACAGGGTAGTGGTGAAAAACTGTTTTTT	CASSLQGSGEKLFF